These T cell receptor beta chains were read from a single sample in a study of beta chain features in type 1 diabetes. Produced via immunoSEQ multiplex PCR; TCRdb's table is partial and in-frame only. The sample carries some 250,000 clones, 11% recorded once. Sample: naive CD4+ T cells from blood. The receptors derive from a man aged 30 to 45 with type 1 diabetes. Both conserved end residues are trimmed from each CDR3. Each record gives: J gene, V gene, CDR3 protein.

J: TRBJ2-2
V: TRBV11-1
CDR3: ASRSQGTGELF

J: TRBJ2-7
V: TRBV5-4
CDR3: ASSTTGGRYEQY

J: TRBJ2-7
V: TRBV27
CDR3: ASSFEAGRHTYEQY

J: TRBJ2-7
V: TRBV12-5
CDR3: ASGAGANSYEQY

J: TRBJ2-6
V: TRBV4-3
CDR3: ASSQDWGLISGANVLT

J: TRBJ2-2
V: TRBV5-1
CDR3: ASNLQGTGELF

J: TRBJ2-7
V: TRBV9
CDR3: ASSVAGRHEQY

J: TRBJ2-5
V: TRBV4-2
CDR3: ASSQERGGQETQY

J: TRBJ1-1
V: TRBV29-1
CDR3: SVDRVGTEAF

J: TRBJ1-6
V: TRBV7-9
CDR3: ASSLSGYNSPLH

J: TRBJ2-7
V: TRBV6-5
CDR3: ASSYAGTYEQY

J: TRBJ2-7
V: TRBV7-2
CDR3: ASSLRTSGGAYEQY

J: TRBJ2-7
V: TRBV5-1
CDR3: ASSLLPAGSYEQY

J: TRBJ2-3
V: TRBV5-1
CDR3: ASSLGTSGGLTQY

J: TRBJ2-1
V: TRBV6-6
CDR3: ASSYLDRYPYNEQF

J: TRBJ2-3
V: TRBV29-1
CDR3: SVPTSGSTDTQY

J: TRBJ2-1
V: TRBV28
CDR3: ASSPPGQGTYNEQF

J: TRBJ1-1
V: TRBV9
CDR3: ASSYGQGGGTEAF

J: TRBJ2-5
V: TRBV11-2
CDR3: ASSPAGTSFRETQY

J: TRBJ2-7
V: TRBV6-5
CDR3: ASRGSGSDEQY

J: TRBJ2-5
V: TRBV19
CDR3: ATRDSQETQY

J: TRBJ2-7
V: TRBV10-3
CDR3: AIGTSGAYEQY

J: TRBJ2-1
V: TRBV4-3
CDR3: ASSQDRGTSSFDEQF

J: TRBJ2-3
V: TRBV14
CDR3: ASSHRLAGNTQY

J: TRBJ2-7
V: TRBV15
CDR3: ATSRAGTSAYEQY

J: TRBJ1-1
V: TRBV27
CDR3: ASSWARNTEAF